This T cell receptor (beta chain) appears in the sequencing data of a study of T cell responses to AZD1222 COVID-19 vaccine. Details on this clone: Its target is not known.

Some clones are missing from TCRdb's copy, which holds only in-frame ones; the method was immunoSEQ multiplex PCR. The sample lists about 130,000 clones, under 95% occurring once. V trimming: 5 bases; J trimming: 3 bases; junction bases outside the gene matches: 5. CDR3 size: 14 residues. CDR1 SEHNR and CDR2 FQNEAQ come from the germline V gene (reference sequence). Overall study results and limits: Among those given AZD1222, only 6 or 7 were seropositive at baseline. White British people made up most donors, females outnumbered males, and clonal diversity was possibly underestimated. Reports say nearly half of spike-specific TCRs go after unmutated variant regions. With dominance at 160-218 and 743-854, vaccine-associated CD4 TCRs spanned spike.

The source material was peripheral blood, sampled on day 0 of AZD1222 vaccination. The chain couples TRBV7-9 to TRBJ1-1; 8 bases line up with TRBD1. The TCR originated in an adult in good health. The CDR3 is CASSQTQGDTEAFF. The CDR3 region has the DNA TGTGCCAGCAGCCAGACACAGGGGGACACTGAAGCTTTCTTT.